These T cell receptor beta chains were read from a single sample in a study of T-cell memory formation after mild COVID-19. Each CDR3 protein is one row after TCRdb ran MiXCR on the 5' RACE reads. Of hundreds of thousands of distinct CDR3 sequences listed, roughly 23% are singletons. The sample taken for sequencing was PBMCs or a T cell subset sorted from them (not recorded which). The source is an adult woman who had mild COVID-19 (a few samples of this study predate the infection). Cell type and time point are not known. Each CDR3 is given with its conserved first and last residue. The D gene is left open where the match is weak. Clone size, where shown, is once, few, many, or a class for clones that have expanded.

>TRBV7-8|.|TRBJ2-3|.
TGTGCCAGCAGCTTAGAGCAACTTACGCAGTATTTT
CASSLEQLTQYF
>TRBV5-1|.|TRBJ2-5|few
TGCGCCAGCGTTTCTTCCGCTCAAGAGACCCAGTACTTC
CASVSSAQETQYF
>TRBV7-3|.|TRBJ1-1|few
TGTGCCAGCAGCTTAGCGGCGGTCGGGCTGAACACTGAAGCTTTCTTT
CASSLAAVGLNTEAFF
>TRBV29-1|TRBD1|TRBJ1-1|.
TGCAGCGTTGGACGACAGGGGGGCACTGAAGCTTTCTTT
CSVGRQGGTEAFF
>TRBV7-6|TRBD1|TRBJ2-5|few
TGTGCCAGCACCACCGGGACAGGGATGTTCTCAGAGACCCAGTACTTC
CASTTGTGMFSETQYF
>TRBV20-1|TRBD2|TRBJ2-7|.
TGCAGTGCTAGAGATCAGGGTAGCGGGGGGGCCGGTTACGAGCAGTACTTC
CSARDQGSGGAGYEQYF
>TRBV30|TRBD2|TRBJ2-7|.
TGTGCCTGGGGGAGTGCTAGCGGGGCCTACGAGCAGTACTTC
CAWGSASGAYEQYF
>TRBV19|.|TRBJ1-2|once
TGTGCCAGTAGTAAAACAGGGCTCCCGTCTCTTGGCTACACCTTC
CASSKTGLPSLGYTF
>TRBV7-3|TRBD1|TRBJ2-2|.
TGTGCCAGAAGCTTGAGACAGGGTAACACCGGGGAGCTGTTTTTT
CARSLRQGNTGELFF
>TRBV27|TRBD1|TRBJ2-7|few
TGTGCCAGCAGTTTAAACAGGGGATATTCCTACGAGCAGTACTTC
CASSLNRGYSYEQYF
>TRBV15|.|TRBJ2-7|.
TGTGCCACCAGCAGAGTAAAAGGGGGGACCTACGAGCAGTACTTC
CATSRVKGGTYEQYF
>TRBV12-3/TRBV12-4|TRBD2|TRBJ2-2|.
TGTGCCAGCAGTACGGGGGGGAGGAACAACACCGGGGAGCTGTTTTTT
CASSTGGRNNTGELFF
>TRBV6-6|TRBD1|TRBJ2-2|.
TGTGCCAGTAAAGGAGAGGGACAGTCAACCGGGGAGCTGTTTTTT
CASKGEGQSTGELFF
>TRBV3-1|TRBD2|TRBJ2-5|.
TGTGCCAGCAGCCTCAGGCGACTAGCGGGTAAAGAGACCCAGTACTTC
CASSLRRLAGKETQYF
>TRBV5-1|TRBD1|TRBJ2-1|.
TGCGCCAGCAGCTTGAGGACAGGGCGCCCCTACATCAATGAGCAGTTCTTC
CASSLRTGRPYINEQFF
>TRBV20-1|.|TRBJ1-1|many
TGCAGTGCTAGAGTCCCAGAGAACACTGAAGCTTTCTTT
CSARVPENTEAFF
>TRBV5-6|.|TRBJ2-7|few
TGTGCCAGCAGCTGGGACCTTTTAGGACTTTCCTACGAGCAGTACTTC
CASSWDLLGLSYEQYF
>TRBV2|.|TRBJ2-2|few
TGTGCCAGCAGGGCTGGCGGGGTATCCGGGGAGCTGTTTTTT
CASRAGGVSGELFF
>TRBV25-1|TRBD1|TRBJ2-3|few
TGTGCCAGCAGTGAGCGCCCAGGGGGTTTCACAGATACGCAGTATTTT
CASSERPGGFTDTQYF
>TRBV6-5|.|TRBJ2-1|.
TGTGCCAGCAGTTATCGGGGATACAATGAGCAGTTCTTC
CASSYRGYNEQFF
>TRBV4-1|.|TRBJ1-4|few
TGCGCCAGCAGCCAACCCCGGGACGGCGAGAATGAAAAACTGTTTTTT
CASSQPRDGENEKLFF
>TRBV5-4|.|TRBJ2-1|few
TGTGCCAGCAGCTTGGCCGGACAGTCCTACAATGAGCAGTTCTTC
CASSLAGQSYNEQFF
>TRBV29-1|.|TRBJ2-7|few
TGCAGCGCCCGGGCCAACGAGCAGTACTTC
CSARANEQYF
>TRBV10-3|.|TRBJ2-7|few
TGTGCCATCAGGGGGGATAGCTACTACGAGCAGTACTTC
CAIRGDSYYEQYF
>TRBV12-3/TRBV12-4|.|TRBJ2-3|.
TGTGCCAGCAGCCTACAGGGAGATACGCAGTATTTT
CASSLQGDTQYF
>TRBV3-1|TRBD2|TRBJ2-2|.
TGTGCCAGCAAAAGCGGGAGTAACACCGGGGAGCTGTTTTTT
CASKSGSNTGELFF
>TRBV5-1|TRBD1|TRBJ2-3|many
TGCGCCAGCAGGAAACAGGGGAGTACAGATACGCAGTATTTT
CASRKQGSTDTQYF
>TRBV19|.|TRBJ1-1|.
TGTGCCAGTAGTGTTCAGGTGCTGGTTGGTGAAGCTTTCTTT
CASSVQVLVGEAFF
>TRBV5-5|TRBD1|TRBJ2-3|.
TGTGCCAGCAGCACGGGGGACAGGGAAGATACGCAGTATTTT
CASSTGDREDTQYF
>TRBV6-2/TRBV6-3|.|TRBJ1-1|many
TGTGCCAGCCGACAGGACCTAAATACTGAAGCTTTCTTT
CASRQDLNTEAFF
>TRBV3-1|.|TRBJ1-4|few
TGTGCCAGCAGCACTGGGGGAGTAAGTCTGTTTTTT
CASSTGGVSLFF
>TRBV18|.|TRBJ2-5|many
TGTGCCAGCTCACGTGCAGGCGGAGAGACCCAGTACTTC
CASSRAGGETQYF
>TRBV5-8|.|TRBJ2-7|.
TGTGCCAGCAGCTTCGTCGATAGCTCCTACGAGCAGTACTTC
CASSFVDSSYEQYF
>TRBV6-2/TRBV6-3|.|TRBJ2-7|.
TGTGCCAGCAGTAGCGCGGACAGCCCTTACGAGCAGTACTTC
CASSSADSPYEQYF
>TRBV24-1|TRBD2|TRBJ2-1|few
TGTGCCACCAGTGATTCCTCGCCACTAGCGGGGGGGATTGATGAGCAGTTCTTC
CATSDSSPLAGGIDEQFF
>TRBV30|.|TRBJ2-7|.
TGTGCCTGGACCGACTTGGACACCTCCCCGTTCTACGAGCAGTACTTC
CAWTDLDTSPFYEQYF
>TRBV6-5|TRBD1|TRBJ1-2|.
TGTGCCAGCAGCTTCGACAGGGGCGAAGGCGGCTACACCTTC
CASSFDRGEGGYTF
>TRBV7-2|.|TRBJ2-2|few
TGTGCCAGCAGCTCAGCCACAGCTATAGGCACCGGGGAGCTGTTTTTT
CASSSATAIGTGELFF
>TRBV19|.|TRBJ2-7|.
TGTGCCAGTAGTATAGTGTGGAGCGGCTCCTACGAGCAGTACTTC
CASSIVWSGSYEQYF
>TRBV9|.|TRBJ2-1|.
TGTGCCAGCAGCGTTTCGGGACTCTACAATGAGCAGTTCTTC
CASSVSGLYNEQFF
>TRBV5-1|TRBD1|TRBJ1-1|few
TGCGCCAGCACTTTCCAGGGGGGTGTGGTGGACACTGAAGCTTTCTTT
CASTFQGGVVDTEAFF
>TRBV7-2|TRBD1|TRBJ1-2|.
TGTGCCAGCAGCCGACAGGGAATTCTCTATGGCTACACCTTC
CASSRQGILYGYTF
>TRBV11-3|TRBD2|TRBJ2-1|few
TGTGCCAGCAGCACCGAAACTGGACTAGCGGGCTACAATGAGCAGTTCTTC
CASSTETGLAGYNEQFF
>TRBV5-6|TRBD1|TRBJ2-7|few
TGTGCCAGCAGCTGGGACAGGGACGAGCAGTACTTC
CASSWDRDEQYF
>TRBV5-5|.|TRBJ1-2|few
TGTGCCAGCAGCTCGACACATAACTATGGCTACACCTTC
CASSSTHNYGYTF
>TRBV10-3|.|TRBJ2-1|.
TGTGCCATCAGCCCAGGAGGAGCGTCGAGCTCTGAGCAGTTCTTC
CAISPGGASSSEQFF
>TRBV10-3|TRBD1|TRBJ1-1|.
TGTGCCATCAGTGAAGAGGGACAGGGTTACGGTTTCTTT
CAISEEGQGYGFF
>TRBV6-1|TRBD1|TRBJ2-7|few
TGTGCCAGCAGTCCAAGGGACAGAAGGCTCGAGCAGTACTTC
CASSPRDRRLEQYF
>TRBV20-1|.|TRBJ2-1|few
TGCAGTGCTAGCGATGGAGGGGCCTACAATGAGCAGTTCTTC
CSASDGGAYNEQFF
>TRBV5-6|.|TRBJ2-3|.
TGTGCCAGCAAGGGGCACGTTTCCACAGATACGCAGTATTTT
CASKGHVSTDTQYF
>TRBV19|.|TRBJ2-5|once
TGTGCCAGTAGTTTTCGTTGGCAGAGCGTCCAAGAGACCCAGTACTTC
CASSFRWQSVQETQYF
>TRBV24-1|.|TRBJ1-5|few
TGTGCCACCAGTGACTCGACAGGTTATAGCAATCAGCCCCAGCATTTT
CATSDSTGYSNQPQHF
>TRBV2|TRBD1|TRBJ2-7|few
TGTGCCGCACGGACAGGGGGCCAGGACGAGCAGTACTTC
CAARTGGQDEQYF
>TRBV6-1|TRBD1|TRBJ2-5|.
TGTGCCATCCTGGACAGGGAATTGTTAGAGACCCAGTACTTC
CAILDRELLETQYF
>TRBV15|TRBD2|TRBJ2-5|.
TGTGCCACCAGCAGAGATACGGGGGGGGAGACCCAGTACTTC
CATSRDTGGETQYF
>TRBV7-2|TRBD2|TRBJ2-2|few
TGTGCCAGCAGCTTGACTAGCGGGAGTAACACCGGGGAGCTGTTTTTT
CASSLTSGSNTGELFF
>TRBV29-1|.|TRBJ1-1|.
TGCAGCGTTGGGAAAGGGACTGGGTGGACTGAAGCTTTCTTT
CSVGKGTGWTEAFF
>TRBV18|.|TRBJ1-2|few
TGTGCCAGCTCACTACCGGGAGACCTAAGCTATGGCTACACCTTC
CASSLPGDLSYGYTF
>TRBV4-3|.|TRBJ2-3|many
TGCGCCAGCAGCCAAGGTCTAGCAGATACGCAGTATTTT
CASSQGLADTQYF
>TRBV4-1|.|TRBJ2-7|.
TGCGCCAGCAGCCAAGATACGAGGGGGAACTACGAGCAGTACTTC
CASSQDTRGNYEQYF